This T cell receptor (beta chain) originates from a study of OX40 agonist ivuxolimab in advanced cancers. Germline V lookup: CDR1 SGHVS, CDR2 FNYEAQ. The CDR3 loop spans 15 amino acids. V shed 2 bases and J shed 4 bases, with 13 bases lying between them. Sequencing was performed with immunoSEQ multiplex PCR; in TCRdb, only in-frame clones are kept and a portion is missing. The sample shows almost 90,000 clones, 80% to 90% of them seen only once. Enrollment shut out patients with autoimmune disease history or systemic immunosuppression. Blood draws occurred at baseline, cycle 4 day 1, and cycle 7 day 1.

V usage is TRBV7-6 and J usage is TRBJ2-3; the D gene is possibly TRBD1 (5 bases). This receptor was identified in an adult with an advanced solid tumor such as melanoma, head and neck, liver or kidney cancer. The sequencing here drew on CD4+ or CD8+ T cells sorted from blood, taken in a trial of the OX40 agonist ivuxolimab. The CDR3 region has the DNA TGTGCCAGCAGCTTAATGAAGGGGAAGGCAGATACGCAGTATTTT. Translation gives CASSLMKGKADTQYF.